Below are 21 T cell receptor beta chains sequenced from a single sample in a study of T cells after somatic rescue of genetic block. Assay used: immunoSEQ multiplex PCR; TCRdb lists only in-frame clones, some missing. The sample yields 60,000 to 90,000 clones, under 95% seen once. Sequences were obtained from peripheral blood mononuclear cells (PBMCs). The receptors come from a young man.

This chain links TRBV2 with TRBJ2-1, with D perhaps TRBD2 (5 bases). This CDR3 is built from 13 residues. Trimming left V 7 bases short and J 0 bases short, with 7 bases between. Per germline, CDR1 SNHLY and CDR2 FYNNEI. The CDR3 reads CASTRDSYNEQFF. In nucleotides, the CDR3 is TGTGCCAGCACTCGGGACTCCTACAATGAGCAGTTCTTC.

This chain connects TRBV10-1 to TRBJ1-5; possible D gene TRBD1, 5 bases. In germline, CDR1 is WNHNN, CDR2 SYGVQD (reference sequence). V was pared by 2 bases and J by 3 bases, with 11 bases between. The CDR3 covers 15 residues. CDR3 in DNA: TGCGCCAGCAGTGAGAGACAGATCCTCAATCAGCCCCAGCATTTT. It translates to CASSERQILNQPQHF.

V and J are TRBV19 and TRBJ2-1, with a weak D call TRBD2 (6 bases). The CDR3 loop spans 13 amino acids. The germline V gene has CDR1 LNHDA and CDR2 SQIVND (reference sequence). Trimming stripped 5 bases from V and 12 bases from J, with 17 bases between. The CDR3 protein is CASSRPGDSGQFF. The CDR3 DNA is TGTGCCAGTAGTCGACCGGGGGATAGCGGGCAGTTCTTC. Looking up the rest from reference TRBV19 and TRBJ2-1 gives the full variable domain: DGGITQSPKYLFRKEGQNVTLSCEQNLNHDAMYWYRQDPGQGLRLIYYSQIVNDFQKGDIAEGYSVSREKKESFPLTVTSAQKNPTAFYLCASSRPGDSGQFFGPGTRLTVL.

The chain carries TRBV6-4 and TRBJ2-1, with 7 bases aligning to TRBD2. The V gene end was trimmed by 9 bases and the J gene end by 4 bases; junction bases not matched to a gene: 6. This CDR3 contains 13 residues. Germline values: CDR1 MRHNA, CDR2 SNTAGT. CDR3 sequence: CASTLAEYNEQFF. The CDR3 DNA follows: TGTGCCAGTACCCTAGCGGAGTACAATGAGCAGTTCTTC.

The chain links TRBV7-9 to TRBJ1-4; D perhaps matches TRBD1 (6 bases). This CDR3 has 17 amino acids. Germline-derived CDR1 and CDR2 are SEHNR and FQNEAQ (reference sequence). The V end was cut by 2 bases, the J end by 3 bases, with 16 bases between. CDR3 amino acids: CASSLSYRGLANEKLFF. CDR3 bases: TGTGCCAGCAGCTTATCGTATCGGGGGCTGGCTAATGAAAAACTGTTTTTT.

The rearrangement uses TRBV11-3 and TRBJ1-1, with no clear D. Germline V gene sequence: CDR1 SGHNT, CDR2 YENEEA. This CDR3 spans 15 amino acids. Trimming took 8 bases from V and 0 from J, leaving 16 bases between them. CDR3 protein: CASHFLGLMNTEAFF. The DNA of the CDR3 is TGTGCCAGCCACTTTCTTGGCCTGATGAACACTGAAGCTTTCTTT.

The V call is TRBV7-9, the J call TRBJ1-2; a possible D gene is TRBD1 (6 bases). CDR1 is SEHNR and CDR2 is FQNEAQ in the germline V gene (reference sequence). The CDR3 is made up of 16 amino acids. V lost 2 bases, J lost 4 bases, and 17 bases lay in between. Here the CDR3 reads CASSLSGQGMGYGYTF. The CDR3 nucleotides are TGTGCCAGCAGCTTAAGTGGGCAGGGGATGGGCTATGGCTACACCTTC.

The CDR3 nucleotides are TGTGCCAGTAGTATAAGGGTTAACTATGGCTACACCTTC. Translation: CASSIRVNYGYTF. The J gene is TRBJ1-2, the V gene TRBV19; D call uncertain. Germline V gene data show CDR1 as LNHDA and CDR2 as SQIVND (reference sequence). This CDR3 has 13 amino acids. V was shortened by 2 bases and J by 1 base, with 5 bases between the two germline ends.

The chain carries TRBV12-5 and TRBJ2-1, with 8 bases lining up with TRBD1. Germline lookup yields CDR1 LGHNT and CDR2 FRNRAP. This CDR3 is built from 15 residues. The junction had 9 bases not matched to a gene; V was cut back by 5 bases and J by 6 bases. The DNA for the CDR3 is TGTGCTAGTGGTCTCGACAGGGGAGGTGGCAATGAGCAGTTCTTC. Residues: CASGLDRGGGNEQFF. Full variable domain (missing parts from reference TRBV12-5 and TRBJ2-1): DARVTQTPRHKVTEMGQEVTMRCQPILGHNTVFWYRQTMMQGLELLAYFRNRAPLDDSGMPKDRFSAEMPDATLATLKIQPSEPRDSAVYFCASGLDRGGGNEQFFGPGTRLTVL.

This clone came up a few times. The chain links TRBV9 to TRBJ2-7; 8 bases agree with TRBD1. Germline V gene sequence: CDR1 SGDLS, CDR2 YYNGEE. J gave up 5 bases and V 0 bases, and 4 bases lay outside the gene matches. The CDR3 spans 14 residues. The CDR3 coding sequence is TGTGCCAGCAGCGTAGCCGACAGGGGACACGAGCAGTACTTC. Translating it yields CASSVADRGHEQYF.

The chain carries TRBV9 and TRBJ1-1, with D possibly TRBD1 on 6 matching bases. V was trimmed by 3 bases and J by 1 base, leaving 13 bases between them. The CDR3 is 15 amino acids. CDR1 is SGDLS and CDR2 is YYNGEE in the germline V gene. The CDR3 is CASSESQGRNTEAFF. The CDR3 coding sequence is TGTGCCAGCAGCGAGAGCCAGGGGAGGAACACTGAAGCTTTCTTT.

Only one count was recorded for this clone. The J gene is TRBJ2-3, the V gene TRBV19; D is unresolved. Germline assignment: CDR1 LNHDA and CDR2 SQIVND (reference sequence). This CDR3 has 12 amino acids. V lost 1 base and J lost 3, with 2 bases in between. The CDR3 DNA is TGTGCCAGTAGTATAGGGACAGATACGCAGTATTTT. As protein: CASSIGTDTQYF.

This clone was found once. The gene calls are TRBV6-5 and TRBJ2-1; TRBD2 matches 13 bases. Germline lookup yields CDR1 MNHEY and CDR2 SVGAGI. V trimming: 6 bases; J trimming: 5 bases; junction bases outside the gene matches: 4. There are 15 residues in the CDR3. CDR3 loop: CASSSGTSGDNEQFF. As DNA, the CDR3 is TGTGCCAGCAGCTCCGGGACTAGCGGGGACAATGAGCAGTTCTTC.

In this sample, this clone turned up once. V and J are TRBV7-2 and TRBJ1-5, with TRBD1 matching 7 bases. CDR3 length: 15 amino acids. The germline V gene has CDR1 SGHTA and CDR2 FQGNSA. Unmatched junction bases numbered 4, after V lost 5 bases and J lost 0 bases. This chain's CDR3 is CASSRDSNSNQPQHF. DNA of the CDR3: TGTGCCAGCAGCCGGGACAGCAATAGCAATCAGCCCCAGCATTTT. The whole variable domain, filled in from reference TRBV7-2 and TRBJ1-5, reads GAGVSQSPSNKVTEKGKDVELRCDPISGHTALYWYRQSLGQGLEFLIYFQGNSAPDKSGLPSDRFSAERTGGSVSTLTIQRTQQEDSAVYLCASSRDSNSNQPQHFGDGTRLSIL.

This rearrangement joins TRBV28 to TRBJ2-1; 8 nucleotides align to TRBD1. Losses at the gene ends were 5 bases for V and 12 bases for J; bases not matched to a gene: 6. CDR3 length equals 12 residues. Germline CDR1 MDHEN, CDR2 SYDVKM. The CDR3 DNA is TGTGCCAGCAGTCCTGGACAGGGAAGGCAGTTCTTC. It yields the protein CASSPGQGRQFF.

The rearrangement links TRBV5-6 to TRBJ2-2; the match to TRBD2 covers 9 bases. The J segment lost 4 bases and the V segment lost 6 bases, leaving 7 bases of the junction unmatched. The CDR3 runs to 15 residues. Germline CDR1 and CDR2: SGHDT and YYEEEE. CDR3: CASNRLAGLTGELFF. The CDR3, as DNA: TGTGCCAGCAATCGTCTAGCGGGACTCACCGGGGAGCTGTTTTTT.

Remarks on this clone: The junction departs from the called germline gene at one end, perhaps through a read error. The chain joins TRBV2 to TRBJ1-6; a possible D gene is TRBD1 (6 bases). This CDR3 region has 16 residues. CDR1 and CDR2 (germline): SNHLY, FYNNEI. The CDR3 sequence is CASSEEGGLYSSPLHF. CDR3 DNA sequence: TGTGCCAGCAGTGAAGAGGGGGGCTTATATAGTTCACCCCTCCACTTT. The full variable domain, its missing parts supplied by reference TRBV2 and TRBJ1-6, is EPEVTQTPSHQVTQMGQEVILRCVPISNHLYFYWYRQILGQKVEFLVSFYNNEISEKSEIFDDQFSVERPDGSNFTLKIRSTKLEDSAMYFCASSEEGGLYSSPLHFGNGTRLTVT.

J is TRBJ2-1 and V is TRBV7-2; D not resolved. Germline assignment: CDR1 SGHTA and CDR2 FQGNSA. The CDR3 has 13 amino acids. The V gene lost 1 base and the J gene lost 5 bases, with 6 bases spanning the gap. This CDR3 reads CASSLVIDNEQFF. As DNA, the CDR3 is TGTGCCAGCAGCTTAGTGATAGACAATGAGCAGTTCTTC.

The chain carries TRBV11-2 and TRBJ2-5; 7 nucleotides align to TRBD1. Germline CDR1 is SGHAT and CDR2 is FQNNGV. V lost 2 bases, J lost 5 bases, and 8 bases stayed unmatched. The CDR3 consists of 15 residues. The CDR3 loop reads CASSLNRGGWETQYF. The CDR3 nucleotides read TGTGCCAGCAGCTTAAACAGGGGCGGGTGGGAGACCCAGTACTTC.

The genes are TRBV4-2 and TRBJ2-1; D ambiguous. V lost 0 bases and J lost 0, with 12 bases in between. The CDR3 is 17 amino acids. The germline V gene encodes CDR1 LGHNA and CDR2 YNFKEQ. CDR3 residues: CASSQESPQLSYNEQFF. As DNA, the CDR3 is TGTGCCAGCAGCCAAGAAAGTCCGCAACTCTCCTACAATGAGCAGTTCTTC.

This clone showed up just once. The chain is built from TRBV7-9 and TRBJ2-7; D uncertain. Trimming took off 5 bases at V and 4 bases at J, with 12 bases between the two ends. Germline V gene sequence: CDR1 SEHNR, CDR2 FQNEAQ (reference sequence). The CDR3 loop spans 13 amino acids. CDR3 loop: CASSPARNYEQYF. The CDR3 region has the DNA TGTGCCAGCAGCCCCGCACGGAATTACGAGCAGTACTTC.